This TCR beta chain was recovered during a study of T cell clonotyping in hematopoietic cell transplantation. Turning to this clone: Antigen unknown.

General study findings and limits: Pathologically expanded recipient clonotypes increased progressively from day 30 to day 180 as diversity fell. Higher Inverse Simpson Index values in graft donor and pretransplant recipient predicted broader posttransplant TCR diversity. Few recipient clonotypes overlapped donors; over 95% were de novo at given depth.

Germline CDR1 is MGHRA and CDR2 is YSYEKL. The CDR3 extends over 16 amino acids. Trimming took off 4 bases at V and 0 bases at J, with 10 bases between the two ends. TCRdb keeps only in-frame clones here, not all; method: immunoSEQ multiplex PCR. The sample holds some 14,000 clones, 94% seen once. This specimen consisted of PBMCs, obtained 30 days after allogeneic stem cell transplant. This rearrangement joins TRBV4-1 to TRBJ2-6; D uncertain. This clonotype was sampled from a male patient aged 55 to 70 who had an allogeneic stem cell transplant from an unrelated donor, so the T cells may come from the graft donor. Some clones in this sample may be carry-over from other donors' samples. This CDR3 reads CASSRGDGSGANVLTF. CDR3 DNA: TGCGCCAGCAGCCGAGGAGACGGCTCTGGGGCCAACGTCCTGACTTTC.